The 7 T cell receptor beta chains reported below all come from one sample, sequenced in a study of blood T cells in healthy people across ages (dated by TCRdb to about 2015). Library prep was done by 5' RACE. Sequenced on an Illumina HiSeq 2500. A second roughly 7 to 11 cycle PCR used a sample-barcoded 5' primer and a J-beta primer mix. Clones were called with MiXCR by TCRdb after fastp trimmed the public reads at Q25, and only in-frame beta chains were retained. Every distinct CDR3 protein forms one entry, paired with its most common genes and DNA. The sample profile shows 1,500,000 or so distinct CDR3 sequences; roughly two fifths of them were found once. The top ten clones comprise around 4% of the sample. Material for sequencing was blood. The receptors here all came from a woman between 18 and 29 years old in good health.

The chain employs TRBV4-1 and TRBJ2-1, with D unresolved. V gave up 0 bases and J gave up 11 bases, with 5 bases separating them. The CDR3 has 11 residues. The germline gives CDR1 MGHRA, CDR2 YSYEKL. The CDR3 sequence is CASSQEQKQFF. Here the CDR3 DNA reads TGCGCCAGCAGCCAAGAGCAGAAGCAGTTCTTC.

This clonotype was seen only once. The chain combines TRBV2 with TRBJ1-5; D is ambiguous. V gave up 5 bases and J gave up 1 base, with 9 bases separating them. The CDR3 spans 14 residues. Germline assignment: CDR1 SNHLY and CDR2 FYNNEI. CDR3 DNA: TGTGCCAGCAGTCCCAGTTTAAGCAATCAGCCCCAGCATTTT. The encoded protein is CASSPSLSNQPQHF.

This sequence joins TRBV29-1 and TRBJ2-7, with 14 bases lining up with TRBD2. There are 13 residues in the CDR3. The V and J ends lost 6 bases and 6 bases, in that order; junction bases with no gene match: 4. Germline lookup yields CDR1 SQVTM and CDR2 ANQGSEA. CDR3 region: CSVRGLAGVEQYF. CDR3 sequence (DNA): TGCAGCGTCCGGGGACTAGCGGGAGTCGAGCAGTACTTC.

The chain employs TRBV6-2 or TRBV6-3 and TRBJ1-2, with 8 bases that match TRBD1. The ends lost 2 bases at V and 5 bases at J; junction bases unmatched: 7. There are 15 residues in the CDR3. Germline lookup yields CDR1 MNHEY and CDR2 SVGEGT. Written as DNA, the CDR3 is TGTGCCAGCAGTTACGCGGACAGGGATCAGTATGGCTACACCTTC. As protein: CASSYADRDQYGYTF.

This clonotype was seen only a few times. The rearrangement links TRBV28 to TRBJ2-5; D is perhaps TRBD2 (6 bases). This CDR3 is 13 amino acids long. Germline lookup yields CDR1 MDHEN and CDR2 SYDVKM. V lost 5 bases and J 5 bases, leaving 12 bases between the germline ends. CDR3 nucleotides: TGTGCCAGCAGTCAATCAGGGAGGGAGACCCAGTACTTC. Translation gives CASSQSGRETQYF.

This clonotype has at least ten counts. This chain connects TRBV7-9 to TRBJ1-1; TRBD1 aligns across 8 bases. CDR1 and CDR2 (germline): SEHNR, FQNEAQ (reference sequence). V was clipped by 5 bases and J by 3 bases; unmatched bases: 2. The CDR3 is 13 residues long. CDR3 region: CASSPQGDTEAFF. CDR3 coding DNA: TGTGCCAGCAGCCCACAGGGGGACACTGAAGCTTTCTTT.

The V call is TRBV7-9, the J call TRBJ2-7; D is possibly TRBD2 (6 bases). This CDR3 contains 13 residues. Germline V gives CDR1 SEHNR, CDR2 FQNEAQ (reference sequence). The germline V and J ends were trimmed by 4 bases and 7 bases, with 14 bases remaining between them. The CDR3 reads CASSSDYSKEQYF. The CDR3 region has the DNA TGTGCCAGCAGCTCGGACTACTCAAAGGAGCAGTACTTC.